A single sample gave rise to the 10 T cell receptor beta chains below, sequenced in a study of cytomegalovirus exposure and HLA in healthy donors. The PCR used 60 Vbeta and 13 Jbeta primers. The data were produced by immunoSEQ multiplex PCR, yet TCRdb's version contains in-frame clones alone and is incomplete. The profile shows 200,000 or so clones, under 90% of them singletons. The specimen was PBMCs. All receptors come from a boy aged 2 to 10 in good health and CMV-seronegative.

As for this clone: Germline is not matched at one junction end, which may reflect a read error. J is TRBJ2-2 and V is TRBV7-9, with TRBD2 identical over 7 bases. The CDR3 totals 16 residues. Per the germline V gene, CDR1 is SEHNR and CDR2 is FQNEAQ (reference sequence). DNA of the CDR3: TGTTCCAGCAGCCCCCGGGGAGGGTCGAACACCGGGGAGCTGTTTTTT. Its translation is CSSSPRGGSNTGELFF. The whole variable domain, remainder taken from reference TRBV7-9 and TRBJ2-2, is DTGVSQNPRHKITKRGQNVTFRCDPISEHNRLYWYRQTLGQGPEFLTYFQNEAQLEKSRLLSDRFSAERPKGSFSTLEIQRTEQGDSAMYLCSSSPRGGSNTGELFFGEGSRLTVL.

The genes are TRBV7-2 and TRBJ1-1, with 7 bases matching TRBD1. CDR3 length: 15 amino acids. Trimming removed 4 bases from V and 0 bases from J; junction bases left unmatched: 5. CDR1 is SGHTA and CDR2 is FQGNSA in the germline V gene. DNA of the CDR3: TGTGCCAGCAGCTCATGGGACAGACTGAACACTGAAGCTTTCTTT. It is translated as CASSSWDRLNTEAFF.

This clone appeared a single time. The chain joins TRBV4-1 to TRBJ2-7, with 9 bases aligning to TRBD1. Trimming cost V 2 bases and J 6 bases; bases outside gene matches: 5. Germline-derived CDR1 and CDR2 are MGHRA and YSYEKL. The CDR3 runs to 14 residues. The CDR3 sequence is CASSQPGQGREQYF. For the CDR3, the DNA is TGCGCCAGCAGCCAACCGGGACAGGGCCGCGAGCAGTACTTC.

The chain joins TRBV7-9 to TRBJ1-2; no firm D call. CDR3 length: 13 amino acids. Germline V lookup: CDR1 SEHNR, CDR2 FQNEAQ (reference sequence). V lost 4 bases to trimming and J lost 5 bases, with 11 bases between them. In DNA, the CDR3 is TGTGCCAGCAGCTGGGAGCGGGAATATGGCTACACCTTC. It yields the protein CASSWEREYGYTF.

The chain combines TRBV6-1 with TRBJ2-7, with D hard to call. Trimming took off 7 bases at V and 2 bases at J, with 15 bases between the two ends. The CDR3 length is 14 residues. Per the germline V gene, CDR1 is MNHNS and CDR2 is SASEGT. The CDR3 protein is CASTPLRGTYEQYF. CDR3 in DNA: TGTGCCAGCACCCCGCTGAGAGGTACCTACGAGCAGTACTTC.

V gene TRBV29-1 combines with J gene TRBJ2-1; 7 positions match TRBD2. The CDR3 is 15 amino acids. Germline V lookup: CDR1 SQVTM, CDR2 ANQGSEA. The ends lost 4 bases at V and 2 bases at J; junction bases unmatched: 8. CDR3 residues: CSVVASGNPYNEQFF. The CDR3 bases are TGCAGCGTTGTGGCTAGCGGAAACCCCTACAATGAGCAGTTCTTC.

The J gene is TRBJ1-1, the V gene TRBV9; D is possibly TRBD1 (5 bases). The CDR3 consists of 13 residues. V lost 1 base, J lost 13 bases, and 17 bases lay in between. Per the germline V gene, CDR1 is SGDLS and CDR2 is YYNGEE. CDR3 sequence: CASSVNDLGAVFF. The CDR3 coding sequence is TGTGCCAGCAGCGTAAATGACCTTGGGGCTGTTTTCTTT.

The genes are TRBV11-1 and TRBJ2-1; TRBD1 matches at 9 bases. Unmatched junction bases numbered 15, after V lost 6 bases and J lost 0 bases. The CDR3 spans 19 residues. CDR1 and CDR2 (germline): SGHAT, FQDESV (reference sequence). CDR3 in DNA: TGTGCCAGCAGTTTCCGCCGGGACAGGGTTATCGGCTCCTACAATGAGCAGTTCTTC. Translating it yields CASSFRRDRVIGSYNEQFF.

In this sample, this clone turned up a few times. The rearrangement uses TRBV10-3 and TRBJ2-2; D is perhaps TRBD1 (5 bases). Trimming took off 6 bases at V and 0 bases at J, with 8 bases between the two ends. The CDR3 contains 14 residues. The germline V gene encodes CDR1 ENHRY and CDR2 SYGVKD. This CDR3 reads CAIRDKTNTGELFF. The DNA for the CDR3 is TGTGCCATCAGGGACAAGACGAACACCGGGGAGCTGTTTTTT.

The rearrangement uses TRBV4-1 and TRBJ2-3, with TRBD2 identical over 13 bases. V dropped 3 bases and J dropped 7; count of bases not matched to a gene: 7. CDR3 length equals 16 residues. Germline lookup yields CDR1 MGHRA and CDR2 YSYEKL. Written as DNA, the CDR3 is TGCGCCAGCAGCCAGCTACTAGCGGGGGGGGCGAATACGCAGTATTTT. Translating it yields CASSQLLAGGANTQYF.